This TCR beta chain was recovered during a study of T cells in Graves' hyperthyroidism and ophthalmopathy (dated by TCRdb to between 2018 and 2020). With regard to the full study: Peripheral blood was collected at initial diagnosis, before any treatment. To identify distinguishing TCR V-J signatures, a discovery cohort of about 95 patients was used, comprising some 43 with Graves' ophthalmopathy and around 60 with stable Graves' hyperthyroidism. An independent validation cohort of around 19 hyperthyroidism patients and 17 patients who later progressed to ophthalmopathy tested prospective prediction of ophthalmopathy. For training and testing, the 100 or so patients in the discovery cohort were randomly divided in a 7:3 ratio. The study also compared thyroid tissue and blood T-cell repertoires from about 6 Graves' hyperthyroidism patients. After blood sampling, hyperthyroidism patients were treated with methimazole at a starting dose of 30 mg daily, and ophthalmopathy patients were treated with high-dose intravenous methylprednisolone. According to the paper, TCR Vbeta CDR3 sequencing was carried out on more than 120 peripheral blood samples, which came from about 45 ophthalmopathy, under 80 hyperthyroidism and approximately 17 progressor patients.

This clonotype was picked up one time. This clone's antigen is unknown. No much larger clonotype is one base removed from it; base qualities were not supplied. One read gives only weak evidence. From its cysteine to its phenylalanine, the CDR3 spans 15 amino acids. Just the 45-base CDR3 DNA is kept, in frame starting at base 1. Looking up the germline V gene yields CDR1 SNHLY and CDR2 FYNNEI. The V end loses 7 bases and the J end loses 2 bases, and a stretch of 15 bases separates them. TCR beta CDR3 regions were amplified from RNA transcripts. A first-round RT-PCR of the TCR CDR3 used the HTBI primer set with the Qiagen OneStep RT-PCR kit. Libraries were constructed in a second round of multiplex PCR, after which size selection and purification were performed. Sequencing of the libraries was done on an Illumina HiSeq2000 using paired-end 100 bp reads. The source study handled its data this way. Raw data were processed with SOAPnuke, discarding reads with adapters, uncalled bases, mean Phred below 15, or no exact constant-primer or identifier match. COPE v1.2.5 was used to merge high-quality paired reads, and clonotypes were defined as unique nucleotide sequences. MiTCR v1.1 was used to align the clonotypes against IMGT TRBV, TRBD and TRBJ reference segments. Analysis was restricted to V-J combinations with a frequency above 0.0001, which covered over 98% of repertoires. The TCS score was defined as F50 (clonal expansion) divided by E x V (chaos), with BLOSUM62-based TCRdist calculated between CDR3 peptides within each V-J. Welch's t-statistics and random forest reduced several hundred V-J features to 13, which were used in a naive Bayes classifier (R e1071). The similarity between thyroid and blood repertoires was quantified using the Morisita-Horn index. TCRdb reworked the public reads: Q25 trimming with fastp, MiXCR clone assembly, productive beta chains retained. CDR3 protein duplicates are merged, each entry listing the most common genes and DNA. V and J calls and clone size were set by TCRdb, not the authors. Counted in this sample were roughly 56,000 distinct CDR3 sequences; less than 50% of them appeared once. The ten biggest clones cover approximately 13% of the sample.

Ophthalmopathy patients had moderately to severely active disease, with a Clinical Activity Score of 3 or more, a NOSPECS grade of 4 or more, and a disease duration of less than 3 months. The study excluded patients with uncontrolled infections, other autoimmune diseases, pregnancy or lactation. Diagnoses were based on clinical symptoms, serum thyroxine and TRAb, thyroid ultrasound and orbital computed tomography. PBMCs were separated from roughly 9.3 ml of fresh peripheral blood using Ficoll-Paque density gradient centrifugation. Total RNA was extracted using Trizol reagent, and RNA quality was assessed on an Agilent 2100 Bioanalyzer. What the research found in general, with its limitations: Most expanded thyroid clonotypes (frequency above 0.001) were also found in blood, which suggests that blood repertoires may mirror thyroid immune responses. Sample size was not statistically predetermined, and blinding of investigators to group allocation was not performed. In validation, the model predicted progression to ophthalmopathy a median of approximately 6.3 months before onset, with 70% to 71% sensitivity and roughly 72% specificity. In cross-validation, a model built on a 13 V-J signature told ophthalmopathy apart from stable hyperthyroidism with 85% to 90% sensitivity and 81% to 82% specificity, and in testing the same model reached 80%/75%.

The chain is made from TRBV2 and TRBJ1-3, and possibly TRBD1, on 6 matching bases. The clonotype originates from a woman in her twenties or thirties with Graves' ophthalmopathy. The sample comprised blood. The DNA is TGTGCCAGCAAGCTACAGGGATCTCCTGGAAACACCATATATTTT. Its protein product is CASKLQGSPGNTIYF.